This is a list of T cell receptor beta chains from one sample in a study of human T cells and chemical hapten exposure. TCRdb used MiXCR to reprocess the RACE reads, holding one entry per CDR3 protein. Among about 260,000 distinct CDR3 sequences listed, about 9% were seen once. Source: whole blood, taken in connection with sensitization to the hapten diphenylcyclopropenone (DPC). The receptors were sampled from a woman between 40 and 50 years old with alopecia areata. Some clones in this sample may be carry-over from other donors' samples. Both conserved end residues are part of each CDR3. D genes are given only for firm matches. Clone size is given for some rows only: seen once, a few or many times, or a class if the clone is expanded.

CDR3 | DNA | D | J | V | size
CSVKVSSYEQYF | TGCAGCGTTAAGGTCAGTTCCTACGAGCAGTACTTC | NA | TRBJ2-7 | TRBV29-1 | NA
CASSPRQGVTNYGYTF | TGTGCCAGCAGTCCAAGACAGGGCGTTACTAACTATGGCTACACCTTC | TRBD1 | TRBJ1-2 | TRBV12-3/TRBV12-4 | few
CASTGLTVYEQYF | TGTGCCAGCACCGGACTAACCGTGTACGAGCAGTACTTC | NA | TRBJ2-7 | TRBV6-6 | NA
CASTKAGFTDTQYF | TGTGCCAGCACAAAGGCGGGGTTCACAGATACGCAGTATTTT | NA | TRBJ2-3 | TRBV2 | few
CASSQIGGTLRYNEQFF | TGCGCCAGCAGCCAGATAGGGGGAACGCTCAGATACAATGAGCAGTTCTTC | NA | TRBJ2-1 | TRBV4-1 | few
CASSQVGAAGYTF | TGCGCCAGCAGCCAAGTAGGGGCTGCTGGCTACACCTTC | NA | TRBJ1-2 | TRBV4-1 | NA
CASSGPGLSTDTQYF | TGTGCCAGCAGTGGCCCGGGACTTAGCACAGATACGCAGTATTTT | NA | TRBJ2-3 | TRBV6-1 | NA
CAISVTYKELNEQFF | TGTGCCATCAGTGTTACCTATAAGGAACTCAATGAGCAGTTCTTC | NA | TRBJ2-1 | TRBV10-3 | few
CASGRGTYEQYF | TGTGCCAGCGGCCGGGGAACCTACGAGCAGTACTTC | NA | TRBJ2-7 | TRBV28 | few
CASSSDPGTSGRETQYF | TGTGCCAGCAGTTCCGATCCTGGGACTAGCGGTAGGGAGACCCAGTACTTC | TRBD2 | TRBJ2-5 | TRBV12-3/TRBV12-4 | few